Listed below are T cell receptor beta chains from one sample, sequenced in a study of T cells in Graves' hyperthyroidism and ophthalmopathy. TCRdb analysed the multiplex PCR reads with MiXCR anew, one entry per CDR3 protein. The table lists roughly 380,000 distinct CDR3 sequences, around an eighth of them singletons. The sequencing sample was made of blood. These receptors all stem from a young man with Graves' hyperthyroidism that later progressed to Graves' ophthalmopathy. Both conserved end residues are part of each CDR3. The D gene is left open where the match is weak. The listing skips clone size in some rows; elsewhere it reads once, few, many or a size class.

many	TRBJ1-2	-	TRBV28	TGTGCCAGCGCAGGGCTAAACTATGGCTACACCTTC	CASAGLNYGYTF
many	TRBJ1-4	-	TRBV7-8	TGTGCCAGCAGCTTATACGCTAATGAAAAACTGTTTTTT	CASSLYANEKLFF
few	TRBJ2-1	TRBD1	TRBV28	TGTGCCAGCAGTGTAGACAGGGACAATGAGCAGTTCTTC	CASSVDRDNEQFF
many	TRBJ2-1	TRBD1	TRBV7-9	TGTGCCAGCAGCCCGTGGACAGGGTACAATGAGCAGTTCTTC	CASSPWTGYNEQFF
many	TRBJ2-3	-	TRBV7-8	TGTGCCAGCACCTATGACAGTGGAACAGATACGCAGTATTTT	CASTYDSGTDTQYF
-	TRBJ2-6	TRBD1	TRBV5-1	TGCGCCAGCAGACTCCCGGGACAGGGGAGCTCTGGGGCCAACGTCCTGACTTTC	CASRLPGQGSSGANVLTF
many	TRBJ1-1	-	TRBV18	TGTGCCAGCTCACTCCGGGCCGAAGCTGAAGCTTTCTTT	CASSLRAEAEAFF
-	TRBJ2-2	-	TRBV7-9	TGTGCCAGCAGCACGAGTGGTCTACTGAGAGCCACCGGGGAGCTGTTTTTT	CASSTSGLLRATGELFF
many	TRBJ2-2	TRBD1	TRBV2	TGTGCCAGCAGTGTACAGGGGGTTTTGACCGGGGAGCTGTTTTTT	CASSVQGVLTGELFF
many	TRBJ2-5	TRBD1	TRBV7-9	TGTGCCAGCAGCTCGATACAGGGGGCGCATGAGACCCAGTACTTC	CASSSIQGAHETQYF
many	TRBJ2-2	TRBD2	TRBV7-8	TGTGCCAGCAGGTGGACTAGCGGAGGGACGGGAACCGGGGAGCTGTTTTTT	CASRWTSGGTGTGELFF
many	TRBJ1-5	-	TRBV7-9	TGTGCCAGCAGTTTAGGCGTCAATCAGCCCCAGCATTTT	CASSLGVNQPQHF
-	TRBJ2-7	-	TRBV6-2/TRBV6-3	TGTGCCAGCCGTTCAGGACACCGGGACGTACCTGACTACGAGCAGTACTTC	CASRSGHRDVPDYEQYF
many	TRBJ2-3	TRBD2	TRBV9	TGTGCCAGCAGCGTAGCTAGCGGGGGTTCAGATACGCAGTATTTT	CASSVASGGSDTQYF
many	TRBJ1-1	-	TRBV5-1	TGCGCCAGCAGCTTCGGACAGTCACTCGTGAACACTGAAGCTTTCTTT	CASSFGQSLVNTEAFF
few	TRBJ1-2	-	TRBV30	TGTGCCTGGACGCAGTCTTCCTATGGCTACACCTTC	CAWTQSSYGYTF
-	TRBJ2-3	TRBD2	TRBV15	TGTGCCACCAGCAGAGATCTCGCCGGGGGGAATACGCAGTATTTT	CATSRDLAGGNTQYF
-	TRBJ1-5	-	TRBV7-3	TGTGCCAGCAGCTTAAGGTCACAGGCCCAGCATTTT	CASSLRSQAQHF
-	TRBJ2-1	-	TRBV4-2	TGTGCCAGCAGCCAAGAATACCGGCTAGTCAATGAGCAGTTCTTC	CASSQEYRLVNEQFF
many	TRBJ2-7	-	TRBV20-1	TGCAGTGCTAGAGAGGGGTCCCAGGACTACGAGCAGTACTTC	CSAREGSQDYEQYF
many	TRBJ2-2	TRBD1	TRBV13	TGTGCCAGCAGCTTAGTAGGACAGGGGACCGGGGAGCTGTTTTTT	CASSLVGQGTGELFF
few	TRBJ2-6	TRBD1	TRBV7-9	TGTGCCAGCAGCAATCCGGGACAGGGCTCTGGGGCCAACGTCCTGACTTTC	CASSNPGQGSGANVLTF
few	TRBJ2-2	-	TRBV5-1	TGCGCCAGCAGCTTGGAAAGGGAAAGAGTCAGCACCGGGGAGCTGTTTTTT	CASSLERERVSTGELFF
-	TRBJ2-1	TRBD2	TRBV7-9	TGTGCCAGCAGCCGACTGGGCGGGGGAGACAATGAGCAGTTCTTC	CASSRLGGGDNEQFF
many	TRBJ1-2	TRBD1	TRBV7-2	TGTGCCAGCAGCATGACAGGGGAAAACTATGGCTACACCTTC	CASSMTGENYGYTF
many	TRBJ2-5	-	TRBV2	TGTGCCAGCAGGCTAAAGCCAGAGACCCAGTACTTC	CASRLKPETQYF
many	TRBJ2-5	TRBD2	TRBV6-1	TGTGCCAGCAGTCCGCTTACTAGCGGGGGGGCCATGGAGACCCAGTACTTC	CASSPLTSGGAMETQYF
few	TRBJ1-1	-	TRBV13	TGTGCCAGCAGCTCAGCAGGAAATGAAGCTTTCTTT	CASSSAGNEAFF
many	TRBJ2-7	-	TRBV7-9	TGTGCCAGCAGCTCTCAGGGGGGAAGGGCCGAGCAGTACTTC	CASSSQGGRAEQYF
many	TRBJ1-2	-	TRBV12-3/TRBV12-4	TGTGCCAGCAGTTTAGGCAGGGTCTATGGCTACACCTTC	CASSLGRVYGYTF
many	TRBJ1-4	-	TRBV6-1	TGTGCCAGCAGTTTTTCCCCGGGACAAGCAACTAATGAAAAACTGTTTTTT	CASSFSPGQATNEKLFF
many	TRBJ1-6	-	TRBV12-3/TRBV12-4	TGTGCCAGCAGCCCGGGATCCAGGGGCGTATATTCACCCCTCCACTTT	CASSPGSRGVYSPLHF
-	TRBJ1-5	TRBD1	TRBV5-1	TGCGCCAGCAGCCACCCGGACAGGGGGAATCAGCCCCAGCATTTT	CASSHPDRGNQPQHF
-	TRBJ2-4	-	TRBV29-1	TGCAGCGTGGAAGACAGCTTTATAGCCAAAAACATTCAGTACTTC	CSVEDSFIAKNIQYF
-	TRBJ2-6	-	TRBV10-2	TGCGCCAGCATGGGGCGGGACAGCTCTGGGGCCAACGTCCTGACTTTC	CASMGRDSSGANVLTF
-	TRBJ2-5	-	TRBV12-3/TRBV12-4	TGTGCCAGCAGTTTGTTCGAGAGGGAGACCCAGTACTTC	CASSLFERETQYF
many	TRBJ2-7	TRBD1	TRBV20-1	TGCAGTGCTAGAGACGCGACAGGGGGACACTACGAGCAGTACTTC	CSARDATGGHYEQYF
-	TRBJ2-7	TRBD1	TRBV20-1	TGCAGTGCTAGAGATCAGGGGGTACCCTACGAGCAGTACTTC	CSARDQGVPYEQYF
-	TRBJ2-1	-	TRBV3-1	TGTGCCAGCAGCCGGACAAGGGGCAATGAGCAGTTCTTC	CASSRTRGNEQFF
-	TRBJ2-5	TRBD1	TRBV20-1	TGCAGTGCTAGACCAACCGGGACAGGGAAAGAGACCCAGTACTTC	CSARPTGTGKETQYF
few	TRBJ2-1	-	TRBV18	TGTGCCAGCTCACCAATAACGGGAGACAGAGGCTCCTACAATGAGCAGTTCTTC	CASSPITGDRGSYNEQFF
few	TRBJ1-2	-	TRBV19	TGTGCCAGTAGCGAAGAAGGGACCTATGGCTACACCTTC	CASSEEGTYGYTF
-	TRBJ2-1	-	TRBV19	TGTGCCAGTTCCCCCAGACGCTCCTACAATGAGCAGTTCTTC	CASSPRRSYNEQFF